The rows below give T cell receptor beta chains drawn from one sample of a study of T cell changes during pregnancy in multiple sclerosis. Libraries were prepared by immunoSEQ multiplex PCR; TCRdb keeps only in-frame clonotypes and omits some of them. The sample holds 95,000 to 110,000 clones, under 95% seen once. The sample was peripheral blood, taken in the third trimester of pregnancy. These receptors came from a female donor in good health, enrolled as a control in a pregnancy study. CDR3s leave out the opening cysteine and the closing phenylalanine or tryptophan. Fields, in order: J gene, V gene, clone size, CDR3 protein. Clone size is shown for a subset of rows, as once, few, many or a class of expanded clone.

TRBJ2-7 | TRBV5-4 | - | ASSLGQGAREQY
TRBJ1-3 | TRBV10-3 | - | AISESRTGGAVGNTIY
TRBJ1-6 | TRBV6-1 | few | ASGEGQWSSPLH
TRBJ1-3 | TRBV5-4 | - | ASSLEGGIAGNTIY
TRBJ1-5 | TRBV7-9 | few | ASSMTGAHQPQH
TRBJ1-1 | TRBV30 | few | AWNTGTEAF
TRBJ2-2 | TRBV9 | - | ASSRTGELF
TRBJ2-1 | TRBV9 | once | ASSAGQGGYNEQF
TRBJ2-1 | TRBV7-2 | - | ASSLAGLNNEQF
TRBJ2-5 | TRBV7-2 | - | ASSRLDRGQETQY
TRBJ2-1 | TRBV11-2 | - | ASSLTQDRAYNEQF
TRBJ2-3 | TRBV27 | - | ASSQLLAGATDTQY
TRBJ1-5 | TRBV7-9 | - | ASSPKGGLQPQH
TRBJ2-5 | TRBV19 | - | ASSLGRATVGGTQY
TRBJ2-7 | TRBV5-4 | - | ASSSTSAGYEQY
TRBJ1-4 | TRBV9 | - | ASSVAQGAPTNEKLF
TRBJ1-3 | TRBV25-1 | - | ASSEYKSRGSGNTIY
TRBJ2-7 | TRBV6-6 | - | ASSYSGRGYEQY
TRBJ2-3 | TRBV7-2 | - | ASSRRASGGLTDTQY
TRBJ1-2 | TRBV30 | - | AWRVTGWTNYGYT
TRBJ1-1 | TRBV30 | - | AWRLGQGFTEAF
TRBJ1-6 | TRBV4-1 | few | ASSLDRANSPLH
TRBJ2-7 | TRBV11-2 | - | ASSLAGQGEREY
TRBJ2-1 | TRBV7-8 | - | ASSTSGYNEQF
TRBJ1-1 | TRBV7-9 | - | ASSDKQGARVNTEAF
TRBJ2-6 | TRBV29-1 | - | SVAGGSGANVLT
TRBJ1-3 | TRBV6-6 | few | ASSYSNTGAGNTIY
TRBJ1-5 | TRBV10-3 | - | AISEAADRPQH
TRBJ2-3 | TRBV4-3 | - | ASSQRTSGESQY
TRBJ1-5 | TRBV19 | - | ASNTGGGQNQPQH
TRBJ2-5 | TRBV27 | - | ASSLSGGGVWETQY
TRBJ2-3 | TRBV7-3 | - | ASSYYGTGGTDTQY
TRBJ1-1 | TRBV4-1 | - | ASSPTPPQGMNTEAF
TRBJ2-3 | TRBV7-3 | once | ASSTGGAPGTDTQY
TRBJ1-1 | TRBV27 | - | ASSPGTGGTEAF
TRBJ1-5 | TRBV19 | - | ASSYVRTGGSQPQH
TRBJ2-7 | TRBV7-2 | - | ASSSEALGLEQY
TRBJ1-1 | TRBV19 | - | ASLRGWEAF
TRBJ1-3 | TRBV7-9 | - | ASSSPGQFGNTIY
TRBJ2-3 | TRBV30 | - | AWSPTGGWDTQY
TRBJ2-1 | TRBV15 | - | ATSREGLASYNEQF
TRBJ2-5 | TRBV9 | - | ASSPDRGSETQY
TRBJ1-3 | TRBV30 | - | AWSVQAPTGNTIY
TRBJ1-5 | TRBV6-5 | - | ASSYSTNQPQH
TRBJ1-6 | TRBV18 | - | ASSPGQGMVQSPLH
TRBJ2-7 | TRBV15 | - | ATSREVESYEQY
TRBJ1-3 | TRBV27 | - | ASWSGNTIY
TRBJ2-2 | TRBV2 | - | ASSEGQGLTGELF
TRBJ2-1 | TRBV7-2 | - | ASSQPPASRQF
TRBJ1-1 | TRBV11-1 | - | ASSSTGGASTEAF
TRBJ2-5 | TRBV9 | once | ASSVQSGGLETQY
TRBJ2-1 | TRBV6-5 | - | ASSSTSVGEQF
TRBJ2-7 | TRBV7-2 | once | ASKRGTDEQY